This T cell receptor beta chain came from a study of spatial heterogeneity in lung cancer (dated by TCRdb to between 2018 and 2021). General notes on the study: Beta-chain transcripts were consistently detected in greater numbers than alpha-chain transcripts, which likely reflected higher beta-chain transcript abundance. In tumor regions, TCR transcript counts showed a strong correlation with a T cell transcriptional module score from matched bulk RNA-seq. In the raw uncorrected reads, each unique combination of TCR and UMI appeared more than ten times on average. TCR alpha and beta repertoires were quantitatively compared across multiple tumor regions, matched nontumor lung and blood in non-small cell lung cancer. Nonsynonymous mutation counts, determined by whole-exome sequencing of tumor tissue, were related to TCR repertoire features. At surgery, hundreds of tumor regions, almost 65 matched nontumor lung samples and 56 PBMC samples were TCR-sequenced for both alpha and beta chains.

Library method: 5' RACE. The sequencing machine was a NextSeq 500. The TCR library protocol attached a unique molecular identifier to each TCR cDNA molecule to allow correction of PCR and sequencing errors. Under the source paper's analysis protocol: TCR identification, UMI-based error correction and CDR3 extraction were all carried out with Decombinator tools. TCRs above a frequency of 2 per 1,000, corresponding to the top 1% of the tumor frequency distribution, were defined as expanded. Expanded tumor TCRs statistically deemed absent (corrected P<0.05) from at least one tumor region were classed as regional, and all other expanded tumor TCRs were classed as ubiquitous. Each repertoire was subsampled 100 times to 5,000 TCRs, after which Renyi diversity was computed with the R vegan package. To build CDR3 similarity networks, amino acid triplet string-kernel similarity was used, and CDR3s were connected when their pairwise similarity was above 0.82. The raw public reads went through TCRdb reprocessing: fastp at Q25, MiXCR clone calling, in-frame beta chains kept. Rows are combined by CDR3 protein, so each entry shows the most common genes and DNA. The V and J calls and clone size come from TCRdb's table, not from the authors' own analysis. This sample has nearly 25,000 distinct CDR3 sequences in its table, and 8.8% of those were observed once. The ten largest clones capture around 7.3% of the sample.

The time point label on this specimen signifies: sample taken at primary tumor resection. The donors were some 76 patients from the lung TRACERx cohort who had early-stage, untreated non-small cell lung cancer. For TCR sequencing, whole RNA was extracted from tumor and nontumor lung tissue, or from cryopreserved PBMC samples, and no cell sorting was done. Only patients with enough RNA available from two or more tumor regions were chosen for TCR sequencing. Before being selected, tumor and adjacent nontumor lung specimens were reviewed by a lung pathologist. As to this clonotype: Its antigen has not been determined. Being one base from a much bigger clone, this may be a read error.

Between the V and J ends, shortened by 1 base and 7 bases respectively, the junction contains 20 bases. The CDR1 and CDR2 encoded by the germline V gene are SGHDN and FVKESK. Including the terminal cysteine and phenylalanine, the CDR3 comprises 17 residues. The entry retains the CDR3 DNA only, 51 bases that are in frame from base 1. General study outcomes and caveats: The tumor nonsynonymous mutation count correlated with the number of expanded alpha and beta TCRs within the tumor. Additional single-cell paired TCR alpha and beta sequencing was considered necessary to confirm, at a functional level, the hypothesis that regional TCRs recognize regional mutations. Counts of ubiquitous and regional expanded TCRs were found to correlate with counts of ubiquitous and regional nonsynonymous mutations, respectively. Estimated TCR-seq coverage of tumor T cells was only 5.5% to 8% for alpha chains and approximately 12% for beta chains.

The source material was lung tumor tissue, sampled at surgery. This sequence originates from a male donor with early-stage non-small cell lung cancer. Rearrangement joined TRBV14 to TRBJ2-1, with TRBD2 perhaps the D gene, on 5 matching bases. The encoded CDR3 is CASSQVSGLATENEQFF. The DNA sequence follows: TGTGCCAGCAGCCAAGTTTCTGGGCTAGCAACCGAAAATGAGCAGTTCTTC.